Each of the 8 T cell receptor beta chains below was sequenced from the same sample in a study of T-cell reconstitution after alpha-beta-depleted transplantation in children. During its preparation, the TCRbeta library received unique molecular identifiers. Each CDR3 protein gets one entry after TCRdb re-called the PCR reads with MiXCR. The sample includes hundreds of thousands of distinct CDR3 sequences, 13% of them seen just once. The material was PBMCs, mostly from graft donor cells, obtained 360 days after TCRalphabeta/CD19-depleted stem cell transplant. The receptor set was obtained from a male patient younger than 18 who had a stem cell transplant for acute myeloid leukemia, so the T cells may come from the graft donor.

This clonotype was counted only a few times. Given a much more abundant clone one base away, this may be a read error. This chain links TRBV7-9 with TRBJ2-5, with D perhaps TRBD2 (7 bases). CDR1 and CDR2 from the germline V gene are SEHNR and FQNEAQ (reference sequence). The CDR3 sequence is 17 residues long. V lost 4 bases and J 0 bases, leaving 18 bases between the germline ends. The CDR3 coding sequence is TGTGCCAGCAGCTCAGGGGCATCTAGCGGACACCAAGAGACCCAGTACTTC. It translates to CASSSGASSGHQETQYF.

This clonotype was seen a handful of times. V usage is TRBV5-1 and J usage is TRBJ2-1; the match to TRBD2 covers 8 bases. V was pared by 6 bases and J by 2 bases, with 7 bases of the junction left unmatched. CDR1 is SGHRS and CDR2 is YFSETQ in the germline V gene. This CDR3 region has 15 residues. This chain's CDR3 is CASIHAGGPYNEQFF. DNA for the CDR3: TGCGCCAGCATCCACGCGGGAGGCCCCTACAATGAGCAGTTCTTC. The entire variable domain, with the rest obtained from reference TRBV5-1 and TRBJ2-1, is as follows: KAGVTQTPRYLIKTRGQQVTLSCSPISGHRSVSWYQQTPGQGLQFLFEYFSETQRNKGNFPGRFSGRQFSNSRSEMNVSTLELGDSALYLCASIHAGGPYNEQFFGPGTRLTVL.

In this sample, this clonotype turned up many times. The rearrangement links TRBV4-2 to TRBJ1-1, with 7 bases fitting TRBD1. V lost 4 bases and J lost 4; bases outside the gene matches: 6. The CDR3 contains 14 residues. The germline V gene has CDR1 LGHNA and CDR2 YNFKEQ. The CDR3 reads CASSLLTGATEAFF. The DNA of the CDR3 is TGTGCCAGCAGCCTTCTAACAGGGGCCACTGAAGCTTTCTTT.

This clonotype has more than one count but fewer than ten. This chain connects TRBV5-1 to TRBJ2-7, with 9 bases lining up with TRBD1. The CDR3 runs 16 residues. With 3 bases clipped from V and 3 bases from J, the junction kept 10 bases outside the gene matches. CDR1 and CDR2 from the germline V gene are SGHRS and YFSETQ. CDR3 in amino acids: CASSSGTGPSYYEQYF. The CDR3 DNA reads TGCGCCAGCAGCTCCGGGACAGGGCCGAGCTACTACGAGCAGTACTTC.

The V and J genes are TRBV28 and TRBJ1-1, with 8 bases aligning to TRBD1. CDR1 MDHEN and CDR2 SYDVKM come from the germline V gene. The J segment lost 1 base and the V segment lost 5 bases, leaving 9 bases of the junction unmatched. CDR3 size: 16 residues. CDR3 amino acids: CASSPQWTGRNTEAFF. In DNA form, the CDR3 reads TGTGCCAGCAGTCCCCAGTGGACAGGGAGGAACACTGAAGCTTTCTTT.

There are many counts of this clonotype. This chain joins TRBV18 and TRBJ2-2, with D tentatively TRBD2 (6 bases). V was cut by 6 bases and J by 1 base, with 15 bases left in between. This CDR3 is built from 16 residues. Germline V gene data show CDR1 as KGHSH and CDR2 as LQKENI. In DNA, the CDR3 is TGTGCCAGCTCCCAGCTCCCGGGAGAGAACACCGGGGAGCTGTTTTTT. It is translated as CASSQLPGENTGELFF.

The V and J genes are TRBV12-3 or TRBV12-4 and TRBJ1-5; D is unresolved. This CDR3 spans 15 amino acids. Trimming pared 5 bases from V and 7 bases from J, leaving 18 bases between. Written as DNA, the CDR3 is TGTGCCAGCAGTAAGAGGGTTGGACGATCCCAGCCCCAGCATTTT. This encodes CASSKRVGRSQPQHF.

This clonotype showed up just a few times. The chain has TRBV29-1 and TRBJ2-5; tentative D call: TRBD1 (6 bases). CDR3 size: 11 residues. Trimming took 8 bases from V and 3 from J, leaving 10 bases between them. CDR1 and CDR2 (germline): SQVTM, ANQGSEA. The CDR3 DNA is TGCAGCTGGCAGGGGAAAGAGACCCAGTACTTC. Protein product: CSWQGKETQYF.